One and the same sample provided the 9 T cell receptor beta chains below, sequenced in a study of Graves' ophthalmopathy and Graves' hyperthyroidism (dated by TCRdb to the late 2010s). TCRdb lists the instrument as Illumina HiSeq 2000. For repertoire sequencing, the TCR beta CDR3 regions were amplified from RNA transcripts. A first-round RT-PCR used HTBI primers with the Qiagen OneStep RT-PCR kit, followed by a second-round multiplex PCR, size selection and purification. TCRdb applied fastp at Q25 and MiXCR to the public reads, then kept only in-frame beta chains. Every entry covers one CDR3 protein and lists the most common genes and DNA from its rows. The sample records about 500,000 distinct CDR3 sequences, 13% to 15% of which are singletons. The ten most abundant clones make up 9.5% to 10% of the sample. The sequenced sample consisted of blood. The origin of the receptors is a young woman with Graves' ophthalmopathy. Donor details come from another sample of the same person, matched by shared clones.

There are many counts of this clonotype. The chain joins TRBV10-1 to TRBJ2-3; 11 bases fit TRBD2. With 2 bases clipped from V and 0 bases from J, the junction kept 7 bases outside the gene matches. CDR3 length: 18 amino acids. The germline V gene encodes CDR1 WNHNN and CDR2 SYGVQD (reference sequence). The CDR3 spells CASSELALAGGSTDTQYF. The DNA of the CDR3 is TGCGCCAGCAGTGAGCTGGCTCTAGCGGGAGGTAGCACAGATACGCAGTATTTT.

The V call is TRBV6-1, the J call TRBJ1-5; D ambiguous. This CDR3 is 14 amino acids long. Trimming shortened V by 1 base and J by 4 bases, and 8 bases separated the two germline ends. Germline loops: CDR1 MNHNS, CDR2 SASEGT. The CDR3 DNA follows: TGTGCCAGCAGTGAAGGACACGGGAATCAGCCCCAGCATTTT. Protein product: CASSEGHGNQPQHF.

There are a few counts of this clonotype. The rearrangement uses TRBV3-1 and TRBJ1-5; D is unresolved. V lost 5 bases, J lost 6 bases, and 14 bases lay in between. The CDR3 is made up of 14 amino acids. Germline V gene data show CDR1 as LGHDT and CDR2 as YNNKEL (reference sequence). CDR3 sequence: CASSSTQHSQPQHF. CDR3 nucleotide sequence: TGTGCCAGCAGCTCCACCCAGCACAGTCAGCCCCAGCATTTT.

Ten or more counts support this clonotype. The rearrangement joins TRBV6-1 to TRBJ1-5, with D unresolved. Germline lookup yields CDR1 MNHNS and CDR2 SASEGT. This CDR3 is built from 13 residues. V was shortened by 4 bases and J by 3 bases, with 7 bases between the two germline ends. Written as DNA, the CDR3 is TGTGCCAGCAGTGGGTGGAACAATCAGCCCCAGCATTTT. Encoded protein: CASSGWNNQPQHF.

About this clonotype: At one boundary the junction diverges from the germline segment, which might be a read error. The chain employs TRBV7-9 and TRBJ1-6; no firm D call. This CDR3 contains 17 residues. Germline V CDR1 and CDR2: SEHNR, FQNEAQ (reference sequence). The CDR3 loop is CSSTQDWVSSYNSPLHF. Written as DNA, the CDR3 is TGTTCCAGCACCCAGGACTGGGTGAGCTCCTATAATTCACCCCTTCACTTT.

As concerns this clonotype: A read error may produce the germline difference seen at one junction end. The chain links TRBV6-1 to TRBJ1-1; TRBD1 aligns across 7 bases. The CDR3 length is 15 residues. Germline V gene sequence: CDR1 MNHNS, CDR2 SASEGT. For the CDR3, the DNA is TGTGCCAGCAGTCGGACAGGAGGGAGAAACACTGAATCTTTCTTT. Its protein product is CASSRTGGRNTESFF.

This clonotype has ten or more counts. This chain connects TRBV28 to TRBJ1-1; no reliable D call. Trimming took 5 bases from V and 0 from J, leaving 13 bases between them. In germline, CDR1 is MDHEN, CDR2 SYDVKM. CDR3 length: 15 residues. The CDR3 nucleotides read TGTGCCAGCAGTCTGTTCCGGTACATGAACACTGAAGCTTTCTTT. Translated: CASSLFRYMNTEAFF. Full variable domain (remainder filled in from reference TRBV28 and TRBJ1-1): DVKVTQSSRYLVKRTGEKVFLECVQDMDHENMFWYRQDPGLGLRLIYFSYDVKMKEKGDIPEGYSVSREKKERFSLILESASTNQTSMYLCASSLFRYMNTEAFFGQGTRLTVV.

This clonotype showed up many times. The V gene is TRBV2, the J gene TRBJ2-7; the D is unclear. Trimming pared 5 bases from V and 6 bases from J, leaving 5 bases between. The CDR3 has 10 amino acids. CDR1 and CDR2 from the germline V gene are SNHLY and FYNNEI. CDR3 region: CASSRAEQYF. The CDR3 DNA reads as TGTGCCAGCAGTAGGGCCGAGCAGTACTTC. Based on the CDR3 plus reference TRBV2 and TRBJ2-7, the full variable domain is EPEVTQTPSHQVTQMGQEVILRCVPISNHLYFYWYRQILGQKVEFLVSFYNNEISEKSEIFDDQFSVERPDGSNFTLKIRSTKLEDSAMYFCASSRAEQYFGPGTRLTVT.

There are a few counts of this clonotype. The V call is TRBV5-5, the J call TRBJ2-2, with D maybe TRBD2 (5 bases). V was clipped by 8 bases and J by 5 bases, with 13 bases between them. Germline CDR1 reads SGHKS; CDR2 reads YYEKEE (reference sequence). CDR3 length: 13 residues. CDR3 amino acids: CASRSGWTGELFF. CDR3 nucleotides: TGTGCCAGTCGGTCGGGATGGACCGGGGAGCTGTTTTTT.